This T cell receptor beta chain came from a study of Graves' ophthalmopathy and Graves' hyperthyroidism. Notes on the study in general: Progression of ophthalmopathy was predicted by the model with roughly 70% sensitivity and just over 72% specificity.

In this cohort's terms, stable hyperthyroidism meant no ophthalmopathy by 18 months of follow-up. Patients were excluded if they had other autoimmune diseases or uncontrolled infections, and likewise if pregnancy or lactation applied. This CDR3 spans 13 amino acids. V was cut by 2 bases and J by 4 bases, with 11 bases left in between. Per germline, CDR1 GTSNPN and CDR2 SVGIG (reference sequence). The authors amplified TCR beta CDR3 regions, and they did so from RNA transcripts for repertoire sequencing. RT-PCR was first run with HTBI primers, then multiplex PCR in a second round. TCRdb reprocessed the multiplex PCR reads via MiXCR and lists one record per CDR3 protein. The sample records around 400,000 distinct CDR3 sequences, around 20% being singletons. A few counts support this clonotype. What it binds is not known.

The source material was peripheral blood. The source is a woman aged 18-29 years with stable Graves' hyperthyroidism. The chain is built from TRBV30 and TRBJ2-5; D is uncertain. CDR3 sequence reads: CAWSTGIRETQYF. The CDR3 DNA reads TGTGCCTGGAGTACTGGGATTCGAGAGACCCAGTACTTC.